A selection of T cell receptor beta chains follows, all from one sample in a study of blood T cell repertoires in COVID-19. This table comes from immunoSEQ multiplex PCR, and its TCRdb copy is limited to in-frame clones, with some not included. The table has 210,000 or so clones, more than 75% seen once. Sequencing was performed on peripheral blood. The receptors originated from a man aged 40-49 years with active or convalescent COVID-19. The CDR3 runs from the conserved cysteine through the conserved F or W. The D gene is left open where the match is weak. Clone size is stated in some rows and not others, as once, few, many or a class when expanded.

clone_size j_call d_call v_call cdr3_nt cdr3_aa
- TRBJ2-1 TRBD2 TRBV29-1 TGCAGCGTTGAAGATCTTCCGGGAGGCACCTACAATGAGCAGTTCTTC CSVEDLPGGTYNEQFF
few TRBJ1-1 TRBD1 TRBV11-2 TGTGCCAGCAGCTCCTACAGGGGTATAGCAGCTTTCTTT CASSSYRGIAAFF
- TRBJ2-5 TRBD2 TRBV5-4 TGTGCCAGCAGCCCCGGGACTAGCGTTTCAGAGACCCAGTACTTC CASSPGTSVSETQYF
- TRBJ1-2 TRBD1 TRBV27 TGTGCCAGCAGTTTGGGACAGGGGTTTAACTATGGCTACACCTTC CASSLGQGFNYGYTF
- TRBJ1-2 - TRBV11-2 TGTGCCAGCAGCTTAGGTGGGGGCGGACACTATGGCTACACCTTC CASSLGGGGHYGYTF
- TRBJ2-3 - TRBV7-3 TGTGCCAGCAGCTTATTGGGACTGGGTCCCACAGATACGCAGTATTTT CASSLLGLGPTDTQYF
- TRBJ1-5 TRBD1 TRBV6-4 TGTGCCAGCAGCGTAGTGAAGCCGGGACAGGGTAAAGCAAGCAATCAGCCCCAGCATTTT CASSVVKPGQGKASNQPQHF
- TRBJ2-7 TRBD2 TRBV6-5 TGTGCCAGCACCGCGGGGGACGAGCAGTACTTC CASTAGDEQYF
once TRBJ2-2 - TRBV11-2 TGTGCCAGCAGCCACGGGACTCTATTCAACACCGGGGAGCTGTTTTTT CASSHGTLFNTGELFF
- TRBJ2-5 - TRBV5-1 TGCGCCAGCAGGATAGGGGGATTCGAAGAGACCCAGTACTTC CASRIGGFEETQYF
few TRBJ2-5 - TRBV19 TGTGCCAGTAGCAGGGCGTTCCAAGAGACCCAGTACTTC CASSRAFQETQYF
- TRBJ2-7 - TRBV27 TGTGCCAGCGTCTGTGAACAGGGTTTCCACGAGCAGTACTTC CASVCEQGFHEQYF
- TRBJ1-1 - TRBV30 TGTGCCTGGATCCCGGGACACCTATACACTGAAGCTTTCTTT CAWIPGHLYTEAFF
- TRBJ2-1 TRBD2 TRBV7-8 TGTGCCAGCACCTCCGAGGGGCGGGGGGTGTACAATGAGCAGTTCTTC CASTSEGRGVYNEQFF
many TRBJ2-7 - TRBV5-1 TGCGCCAGCAGCTGGAGTCCCGGGGAAAGAGCCTACGAGCAGTACTTC CASSWSPGERAYEQYF
- TRBJ2-7 TRBD2 TRBV28 TGTGCCAGCAGTTTAAATCCTAGACTAGCGGGGGGGCTCGAGCAGTACTTC CASSLNPRLAGGLEQYF
- TRBJ2-7 - TRBV30 TGTGCCTGGACCCCTTTGGGCACAGGGCGACACGAGCAGTACTTC CAWTPLGTGRHEQYF
- TRBJ2-5 TRBD1 TRBV5-6 TGTGCCAGCAGCTCCAGGGGGCCAGAGACCCAGTACTTC CASSSRGPETQYF
few TRBJ2-1 - TRBV5-1 TGCGCCAGCAGCCCGACTCCAGGGGCCGATGAGCAGTTCTTC CASSPTPGADEQFF
- TRBJ1-6 TRBD1 TRBV5-6 TGTGCCAGCAGCTCCTATGCCTCCCGACAGGGGAATTCACCCCTCCACTTT CASSSYASRQGNSPLHF
- TRBJ2-2 TRBD2 TRBV2 TGTGCCAGCGGGCTGGGACTAGCGGTTAACACCGGGGAGCTGTTTTTT CASGLGLAVNTGELFF
- TRBJ2-3 - TRBV5-6 TGTGCCAGCAGCTTTCGGTTAGTCGGGAGTGGAGATACGCAGTATTTT CASSFRLVGSGDTQYF
- TRBJ2-7 TRBD1 TRBV27 TGTGCCAGCAGTTTATGGGACAGCTACGAGCAGTACTTC CASSLWDSYEQYF
- TRBJ1-4 - TRBV24-1 TGTGCCACCAGTGGAGGAGGGGTAGGGGAGGAAAAACTGTTTTTT CATSGGGVGEEKLFF
- TRBJ2-7 - TRBV7-3 TGTGCCAGCAGCCCGTTAGCGAGGCTCGAGCAGTACTTC CASSPLARLEQYF
- TRBJ1-1 - TRBV19 TGTGCCAGTAGTAACCTCCTGGCAGGGGATAAGGCTTTCTTT CASSNLLAGDKAFF
- TRBJ2-7 TRBD1 TRBV6-2/TRBV6-3 TGTGCCAGCAGTTACGCCGGACAGGGAGGCGAGCAGTACTTC CASSYAGQGGEQYF
- TRBJ1-5 - TRBV5-6 TGTGCCAGCAGCTTGATCAGTTATAGCAATCAGCCCCAGCATTTT CASSLISYSNQPQHF
- TRBJ1-1 - TRBV28 TGTGCCAGCAGTTTGCAGGGGTGGAACACTGAAGCTTTCTTT CASSLQGWNTEAFF
- TRBJ1-2 TRBD1 TRBV28 TGTGCCAGCAGATCAGGGGGCAGGTATGGCTACACCTTC CASRSGGRYGYTF
- TRBJ2-5 - TRBV3-1/TRBV3-2 TGTGCCAGCAGCCAAGCAAGGGCGGGTAGGGAGACCCAGTACTTC CASSQARAGRETQYF
- TRBJ2-1 TRBD2 TRBV6-5 TGTGCCAGCAGTAACGGGGCTAGCGGGAGCTATGAGCAGTTCTTC CASSNGASGSYEQFF
- TRBJ1-5 - TRBV28 TGTGCCAGCAGTTTATCGTCGAGCGGCAATCAGCCCCAGCATTTT CASSLSSSGNQPQHF
- TRBJ1-2 - TRBV7-9 TGTGCCAGCAGCTTAGAGGGGTACCATGGCTACACCTTC CASSLEGYHGYTF
- TRBJ2-7 - TRBV27 TGTGCCAGCGGTTTGTCCAGCTCCTACGAGCAGTACTTC CASGLSSSYEQYF
- TRBJ1-1 TRBD1 TRBV6-4 TGTGCCGGGGCAGGGGGTCTAGGCACTGAAGCTTTCTTT CAGAGGLGTEAFF
- TRBJ1-5 - TRBV28 TGTGCCAGCAGAATAAACCTAAGCAATCAGCCCCAGCATTTT CASRINLSNQPQHF
once TRBJ2-1 - TRBV18 TGTGCCAGCTCACCACCCGGGGGGCCCGACTCCTACAATGAGCAGTTCTTC CASSPPGGPDSYNEQFF
- TRBJ2-7 - TRBV27 TGTGCCAGCAGTTTGGCGACTAGCTCCTACGAGCAGTACTTC CASSLATSSYEQYF